These 21 T cell receptor beta chains were all obtained from the same sample, sequenced in a study of identical twins. TCRdb reprocessed the 5' RACE reads via MiXCR and lists one record per CDR3 protein. The sample records hundreds of thousands of distinct CDR3 sequences, more than 6.5% being singletons. The data were also submitted as part of a second study, on yellow fever vaccine responses in identical twins.

The sample comprised PBMCs. These receptors were obtained from a woman aged 18-29 years in good health.

The chain joins TRBV12-3 or TRBV12-4 to TRBJ2-1; TRBD1 agrees at 9 bases. The V segment lost 6 bases and the J segment 10 bases; nucleotides outside the gene matches: 13. This CDR3 comprises 15 residues. As DNA, the CDR3 is TGTGCCAGCAGACCGGGACAGGGCGCGCGGGGAGAGCAGTTCTTC. This encodes CASRPGQGARGEQFF.

V usage is TRBV14 and J usage is TRBJ2-1; 8 bases map to TRBD2. This CDR3 spans 17 amino acids. Germline values: CDR1 SGHDN, CDR2 FVKESK. Germline trimming cut 4 bases from V and 7 bases from J; bases unmatched to any gene: 15. CDR3 nucleotides: TGTGCCAGCAGCCCCCCCGGGGCCAGACTAGCGTGGAATGAGCAGTTCTTC. It specifies CASSPPGARLAWNEQFF.

This rearrangement joins TRBV25-1 to TRBJ2-1, with TRBD2 identical over 10 bases. The germline CDR1 and CDR2 sequences are MGHDK and SYGVNS. The CDR3 runs 16 residues. Unmatched junction bases numbered 4, after V lost 4 bases and J lost 1 base. For the CDR3, the DNA is TGTGCCAGCAGTGTTCCGGGACTAGCGTCCTACAATGAGCAGTTCTTC. Translating gives CASSVPGLASYNEQFF.

This clonotype was detected ten times or more. This chain connects TRBV7-2 to TRBJ2-4; tentatively, D is TRBD2 (7 bases). Per germline, CDR1 SGHTA and CDR2 FQGNSA. The length of the CDR3 is 17 residues. V dropped 1 base and J dropped 0 bases, with 13 bases sitting between them. The CDR3 DNA sequence: TGTGCCAGCAGCTTAGTCTCCGGGGGGCAAGCCAAAAACATTCAGTACTTC. Its protein product is CASSLVSGGQAKNIQYF.

This clonotype has a handful of counts. This chain links TRBV5-6 with TRBJ1-1; TRBD1 is a possible D gene (6 bases). Looked up from germline, CDR1 is SGHDT and CDR2 is YYEEEE. The V gene lost 4 bases and the J gene lost 10 bases, with 17 bases spanning the gap. This CDR3 has 13 residues. CDR3: CASSLGQGHRAFF. DNA for the CDR3: TGTGCCAGCAGCCTGGGTCAGGGGCACAGAGCTTTCTTT.

This clonotype was seen at least ten times. The V call is TRBV18, the J call TRBJ2-6; the D is unclear. The CDR3 has 13 residues. Germline CDR1 and CDR2: KGHSH and LQKENI. V lost 3 bases to trimming and J lost 2 bases, with 2 bases between them. This CDR3 reads CASSPPGANVLTF. In DNA, the CDR3 is TGTGCCAGCTCACCTCCTGGGGCCAACGTCCTGACTTTC.

The rearrangement links TRBV6-5 to TRBJ2-7; 7 nucleotides agree with TRBD1. The V gene end was trimmed by 0 bases and the J gene end by 3 bases; junction bases not matched to a gene: 5. Per germline, CDR1 MNHEY and CDR2 SVGAGI. CDR3 length: 15 residues. For the CDR3, the DNA is TGTGCCAGCAGTTACTCGAACAGGGGAATCTACGAGCAGTACTTC. The encoded protein is CASSYSNRGIYEQYF.

J is TRBJ1-2 and V is TRBV5-1, with 11 bases that match TRBD1. Germline V gene sequence: CDR1 SGHRS, CDR2 YFSETQ. J gave up 3 bases and V 4 bases, and 8 bases lay outside the gene matches. The CDR3 is 16 residues long. CDR3 sequence reads: CASSLRTGGADYGYTF. The DNA for the CDR3 is TGCGCCAGCAGCCTTCGGACAGGGGGCGCCGACTATGGCTACACCTTC.

This clonotype has a handful of counts. The rearrangement uses TRBV3-1 and TRBJ2-7; D possibly uses TRBD1 or TRBD2 (6 bases each). V was cut by 4 bases and J by 2 bases, with 15 bases left in between. Germline V lookup: CDR1 LGHDT, CDR2 YNNKEL (reference sequence). The CDR3 covers 15 residues. The CDR3: CASSRFRGGPYEQYF. The CDR3 DNA reads as TGTGCCAGCAGCCGCTTCAGGGGAGGCCCCTACGAGCAGTACTTC.

This clonotype has more than one count but fewer than ten. The CDR3 spells CASSQSGGGGEQYF. The CDR3 nucleotides read TGTGCCAGCAGTCAATCTGGTGGGGGAGGGGAGCAGTACTTC. The chain is built from TRBV11-2 and TRBJ2-7; 7 bases line up with TRBD2. V shed 6 bases and J 7 bases; nucleotides not matched to a gene: 12. The CDR3 spans 14 residues. Germline CDR1 SGHAT, CDR2 FQNNGV.

Ten or more counts support this clonotype. The chain employs TRBV7-8 and TRBJ2-1; no clear D. Germline lookup yields CDR1 SGHVS and CDR2 FQNEAQ. V gave up 1 base and J gave up 10 bases, with 17 bases separating them. The CDR3 sequence is 15 residues long. The CDR3 here is CASSLEGLGSVEQFF. The CDR3 bases are TGTGCCAGCAGCTTAGAGGGATTAGGTAGTGTGGAGCAGTTCTTC.

About this clonotype itself: With a much larger clone just one base away, this may be a read error. The V call is TRBV7-9, the J call TRBJ2-5; D might be TRBD1 or TRBD2, each matching 5 bases. The germline CDR1 and CDR2 sequences are SEHNR and FQNEAQ (reference sequence). Trimming removed 8 bases at V and 4 bases at J, with 17 bases between. CDR3 length: 14 amino acids. The CDR3 sequence: CASAFRIGTETQYF. CDR3 DNA: TGTGCCAGCGCCTTTAGGATCGGGACAGAGACCCAGTACTTC.

J is TRBJ2-7 and V is TRBV3-1, with 9 positions matching TRBD2. After removal of 4 bases from V and 7 bases from J, the junction contained 8 bases not matched to a gene. This CDR3 comprises 14 residues. Germline loops: CDR1 LGHDT, CDR2 YNNKEL (reference sequence). CDR3 in DNA: TGTGCCAGCAGCCCAGGACTAGCGTGGGAGGAGCAGTACTTC. Translating it yields CASSPGLAWEEQYF.

The V call is TRBV20-1, the J call TRBJ2-3; D tentatively reads TRBD1 or TRBD2 (6 bases each). The CDR3 is made up of 11 amino acids. Germline CDR1 is DFQATT and CDR2 is SNEGSKA (reference sequence). The ends were cut back, 3 bases at V and 13 bases at J, with 14 bases in the middle. The chain's CDR3 is CSARGGRTEYF. In DNA, the CDR3 is TGCAGTGCTAGGGGGGGCCGAACGGAGTATTTT.

In its sample, this clonotype was seen a few times. CDR3 coding DNA: TGTGCCAGCGGATTAACGACAGGGGGCCAAGAGACCCAGTACTTC. This gives the protein CASGLTTGGQETQYF. J is TRBJ2-5 and V is TRBV7-9; TRBD1 aligns across 9 bases. CDR1 and CDR2 from the germline V gene are SEHNR and FQNEAQ (reference sequence). The CDR3 contains 15 residues. J was trimmed by 1 base and V by 8 bases; bases with no gene match: 8.

For this clonotype: A clone one base away is much larger, so this may be a read error. V is TRBV15 and J is TRBJ2-3; 14 bases fit TRBD2. CDR1 and CDR2 from the germline V gene are LNHNV and YYDKDF (reference sequence). This CDR3 has 16 amino acids. V dropped 2 bases and J dropped 5; count of bases not matched to a gene: 3. The CDR3 region is CATSRRLAGGKDTQYF. Written as DNA, the CDR3 is TGTGCCACCAGCAGACGACTAGCGGGGGGGAAAGATACGCAGTATTTT.

In its sample, this clonotype was seen many times. The chain carries TRBV29-1 and TRBJ2-2; maybe TRBD2 (5 bases). The CDR3 spans 13 residues. CDR1 and CDR2 (germline): SQVTM, ANQGSEA. V lost 7 bases and J lost 4, with 13 bases in between. The CDR3 nucleotides read TGCAGCGGTCTGGACTTCTTCACCGGGGAGCTGTTTTTT. Its protein product is CSGLDFFTGELFF.

This clonotype was found many times. This chain links TRBV12-3 or TRBV12-4 with TRBJ1-1; tentatively, D is TRBD1 (6 bases). This CDR3 contains 11 residues. The V end lost 5 bases, the J end lost 10 bases, and 11 bases lay between the germline ends. As DNA, the CDR3 is TGTGCCAGCAGTCAGGGGTTGGGAGCTTTCTTT. Translating it yields CASSQGLGAFF.

This clonotype has only a few counts. The chain recombines TRBV18 with TRBJ2-3, with 8 bases fitting TRBD1. Germline V gene sequence: CDR1 KGHSH, CDR2 LQKENI. The CDR3 extends over 16 amino acids. The ends lost 3 bases at V and 9 bases at J; junction bases unmatched: 14. The CDR3 nucleotides read TGTGCCAGCTCACCGAACAGGGGGGCAGGAGGAGACACGCAGTATTTT. It codes for CASSPNRGAGGDTQYF.

In its sample, this clonotype was seen many times. The rearrangement links TRBV12-3 or TRBV12-4 to TRBJ1-2; 7 nucleotides agree with TRBD1. The trim removed 5 bases at V and 6 bases at J, leaving 9 bases unmatched. The CDR3 length is 14 residues. As DNA, the CDR3 is TGTGCCAGCAGTCCCTCGACAGGGTACGATGGCTACACCTTC. Encoded protein: CASSPSTGYDGYTF.

This clonotype was seen ten or more times. The CDR3 DNA reads as TGTGCCACGTCCGGGACAGGGAACACCGGGGAGCTGTTTTTT. This encodes CATSGTGNTGELFF. The chain employs TRBV24-1 and TRBJ2-2, with 8 bases identical to TRBD1. Trimming at V came to 10 bases and at J to 1 base, leaving 4 bases not matched to a gene. The germline V gene encodes CDR1 KGHDR and CDR2 SFDVKD. CDR3 size: 14 residues.